Listed here are 20 T cell receptor beta chains from one sample, sequenced in a study of T cell responses to AZD1222 COVID-19 vaccine. Libraries were prepared by immunoSEQ multiplex PCR; TCRdb keeps only in-frame clonotypes and omits some of them. The profile shows tens of thousands of clones, about 88% of them singletons. Sequences were derived from peripheral blood, sampled on day 0 of AZD1222 vaccination. The source of these receptors is an adult in good health.

The CDR3: CATCREQGPGELFF. The CDR3 nucleotides read TGTGCCACCTGTCGGGAACAGGGGCCCGGGGAGCTGTTTTTT. This chain links TRBV15 with TRBJ2-2; 7 bases map to TRBD1. V shed 8 bases, J shed 6 bases, and the junction held 9 bases outside the gene matches. The CDR3 length is 14 residues. The germline gives CDR1 LNHNV, CDR2 YYDKDF (reference sequence).

This chain connects TRBV7-3 to TRBJ2-6, with 7 bases aligning to TRBD1. CDR1 is SGHTA and CDR2 is FQGTGA in the germline V gene. CDR3 length: 18 amino acids. With 5 bases clipped from V and 0 bases from J, the junction kept 10 bases outside the gene matches. The DNA for the CDR3 is TGTGCCAGCAGCCCAGCCGGGACAGCTATCTCTGGGGCCAACGTCCTGACTTTC. This sequence encodes CASSPAGTAISGANVLTF.

V usage is TRBV6-5 and J usage is TRBJ1-2; D gene unclear. The germline gives CDR1 MNHEY, CDR2 SVGAGI. CDR3 length equals 13 residues. Trimming took 6 bases from V and 2 from J, leaving 10 bases between them. The DNA of the CDR3 is TGTGCCAGCAGGCTTTGGGAAAACTATGGCTACACCTTC. This translates into CASRLWENYGYTF.

The rearrangement uses TRBV18 and TRBJ1-3, with 7 bases that match TRBD1. With V trimmed by 6 bases and J by 0 bases, 11 bases remained unmatched. CDR1 and CDR2 (germline): KGHSH, LQKENI. This CDR3 is built from 17 residues. CDR3 bases: TGTGCCAGCTCTTCAGGGGGGGCGCGGCTCTCTGGAAACACCATATATTTT. It codes for CASSSGGARLSGNTIYF.

The CDR3 region has the DNA TGTGCCAGTAGTGTGACAGGGGATCAGCCCCAGCATTTT. Residues: CASSVTGDQPQHF. The V and J genes are TRBV19 and TRBJ1-5; 8 nucleotides align to TRBD1. Trimming took 5 bases from V and 5 from J; bases not matched to a gene: 2. From germline, CDR1 is LNHDA and CDR2 SQIVND (reference sequence). The CDR3 is 13 residues long.

This clone was observed a single time. The chain uses TRBV29-1 and TRBJ1-2; 7 bases line up with TRBD1. The length of the CDR3 is 16 residues. V was clipped by 4 bases and J by 4 bases; unmatched bases: 15. Germline V gene data show CDR1 as SQVTM and CDR2 as ANQGSEA. This chain's CDR3 is CSVGWGQQLAGYGYTF. CDR3 in DNA: TGCAGCGTTGGGTGGGGACAGCAGTTGGCTGGCTATGGCTACACCTTC.

This chain links TRBV5-4 with TRBJ1-2; D is perhaps TRBD1 (5 bases). The CDR3 extends over 13 amino acids. With 3 bases removed from V and 2 bases from J, the gap between germline ends came to 8 bases. Germline V gene sequence: CDR1 SGHNT, CDR2 YYREEE (reference sequence). CDR3 DNA sequence: TGTGCCAGCAGCTCTGGGGGGAACTATGGCTACACCTTC. As protein: CASSSGGNYGYTF.

The genes are TRBV14 and TRBJ1-2; 8 bases match TRBD1. Germline V gene data show CDR1 as SGHDN and CDR2 as FVKESK. The length of the CDR3 is 14 residues. Trimming at V came to 0 bases and at J to 8 bases, leaving 5 bases not matched to a gene. The CDR3 here is CASSQDRTGHGYTF. CDR3 nucleotide sequence: TGTGCCAGCAGCCAAGATCGGACAGGGCACGGCTACACCTTC.

V usage is TRBV7-8 and J usage is TRBJ1-2; D remains unclear. CDR3 length: 13 residues. The germline V gene encodes CDR1 SGHVS and CDR2 FQNEAQ. Trimming shortened V by 0 bases and J by 7 bases, and 9 bases separated the two germline ends. CDR3 residues: CASSLASRGGYTF. CDR3 DNA: TGTGCCAGCAGCTTAGCAAGTCGGGGTGGCTACACCTTC.

The chain recombines TRBV5-1 with TRBJ1-5; TRBD1 might be the D (6 bases). The CDR3 length is 15 residues. V was shortened by 0 bases and J by 4 bases, with 11 bases between the two germline ends. Germline CDR1 and CDR2: SGHRS and YFSETQ. This CDR3 reads CASSLGGAQNQPQHF. CDR3 nucleotide sequence: TGCGCCAGCAGCTTGGGGGGGGCACAAAATCAGCCCCAGCATTTT. Combining the CDR3 with reference TRBV5-1 and TRBJ1-5 gives the whole variable domain KAGVTQTPRYLIKTRGQQVTLSCSPISGHRSVSWYQQTPGQGLQFLFEYFSETQRNKGNFPGRFSGRQFSNSRSEMNVSTLELGDSALYLCASSLGGAQNQPQHFGDGTRLSIL.

V is TRBV18 and J is TRBJ2-5; D is perhaps TRBD1 (6 bases). The germline gives CDR1 KGHSH, CDR2 LQKENI. This CDR3 contains 14 residues. The V end lost 2 bases, the J end lost 5 bases, and 12 bases lay between the germline ends. CDR3 coding DNA: TGTGCCAGCTCACCATGGACAGTGAAGGAGACCCAGTACTTC. It specifies CASSPWTVKETQYF.

The V and J genes are TRBV5-1 and TRBJ1-1; a possible D gene is TRBD1 (6 bases). There are 14 residues in the CDR3. V shed 4 bases and J shed 8 bases, with 18 bases lying between them. Per germline, CDR1 SGHRS and CDR2 YFSETQ. CDR3 region: CASSKFDRSPEAFF. The CDR3 bases are TGCGCCAGCAGCAAATTTGACAGGTCGCCAGAAGCTTTCTTT.

The V call is TRBV5-6, the J call TRBJ1-1; 12 bases are a match to TRBD1. CDR3 size: 15 residues. Germline V gene data show CDR1 as SGHDT and CDR2 as YYEEEE. Trimming cost V 0 bases and J 6 bases; bases outside gene matches: 3. The CDR3: CASSLVGDRGPEAFF. The DNA for the CDR3 is TGTGCCAGCAGCTTGGTTGGGGACAGGGGGCCTGAAGCTTTCTTT.

The chain couples TRBV5-1 to TRBJ1-1, with 11 bases that match TRBD1. Per the germline V gene, CDR1 is SGHRS and CDR2 is YFSETQ. This CDR3 spans 15 amino acids. Germline trimming cut 3 bases from V and 7 bases from J; bases unmatched to any gene: 8. The CDR3 region is CASSSLPGQGVEAFF. The CDR3 bases are TGCGCCAGCAGCTCTCTCCCGGGACAGGGGGTTGAAGCTTTCTTT.

The chain is built from TRBV5-6 and TRBJ1-2; unclear D gene. Germline CDR1 SGHDT, CDR2 YYEEEE. V was shortened by 0 bases and J by 2 bases, with 8 bases between the two germline ends. The CDR3 totals 14 residues. The CDR3 loop reads CASSLGSGNYGYTF. CDR3 bases: TGTGCCAGCAGCTTGGGGTCGGGGAACTATGGCTACACCTTC.

This chain connects TRBV19 to TRBJ1-4, with D tentatively TRBD1 (6 bases). The CDR3 is made up of 13 amino acids. CDR1 LNHDA and CDR2 SQIVND come from the germline V gene (reference sequence). Trimming pared 4 bases from V and 8 bases from J, leaving 11 bases between. CDR3 DNA: TGTGCCAGTAGTAGTGGCCAGGGGGAAAAACTGTTTTTT. Its translation is CASSSGQGEKLFF. The full variable domain, with the rest looked up from reference TRBV19 and TRBJ1-4, is DGGITQSPKYLFRKEGQNVTLSCEQNLNHDAMYWYRQDPGQGLRLIYYSQIVNDFQKGDIAEGYSVSREKKESFPLTVTSAQKNPTAFYLCASSSGQGEKLFFGSGTQLSVL.

The chain has TRBV5-1 and TRBJ2-4, with TRBD2 matching over 8 bases. After removal of 3 bases from V and 9 bases from J, the junction contained 8 bases not matched to a gene. In germline, CDR1 is SGHRS, CDR2 YFSETQ. CDR3 length: 14 residues. The CDR3 nucleotides are TGCGCCAGCAGCTCGGGACTAGACTTTAGCATTCAGTACTTC. The encoded protein is CASSSGLDFSIQYF. Full variable domain (remainder filled in from reference TRBV5-1 and TRBJ2-4): KAGVTQTPRYLIKTRGQQVTLSCSPISGHRSVSWYQQTPGQGLQFLFEYFSETQRNKGNFPGRFSGRQFSNSRSEMNVSTLELGDSALYLCASSSGLDFSIQYFGAGTRLSVL.

This chain uses TRBV28 with TRBJ1-2; 8 nucleotides align to TRBD1. Per germline, CDR1 MDHEN and CDR2 SYDVKM. This CDR3 comprises 14 residues. The CDR3 reads CALRWFDRGYGYTF. CDR3 nucleotides: TGTGCGTTACGTTGGTTTGACAGGGGCTATGGCTACACCTTC.

This clone was seen more than once but under ten times. V usage is TRBV5-6 and J usage is TRBJ2-2; maybe TRBD1 (6 bases). This CDR3 has 17 amino acids. CDR1 SGHDT and CDR2 YYEEEE come from the germline V gene. Trimming cost V 5 bases and J 5 bases, with 22 bases left between them. As DNA, the CDR3 is TGTGCCAGCAGGACAAATAAATGGGACATAGGGACCGGGGAGCTGTTTTTT. This codes for CASRTNKWDIGTGELFF.

This clone was found a few times. The rearrangement links TRBV18 to TRBJ2-7, with D possibly called TRBD1 or TRBD2 (5 bases each). Trimming left V 1 base short and J 0 bases short, with 10 bases between. Germline CDR1 and CDR2: KGHSH and LQKENI. The CDR3 is 15 residues long. This chain's CDR3 is CASSPRDQHSYEQYF. The CDR3 DNA is TGTGCCAGCTCACCACGGGACCAACACTCCTACGAGCAGTACTTC. Using reference TRBV18 and TRBJ2-7 for the parts outside the CDR3, the full variable domain is NAGVMQNPRHLVRRRGQEARLRCSPMKGHSHVYWYRQLPEEGLKFMVYLQKENIIDESGMPKERFSAEFPKEGPSILRIQQVVRGDSAAYFCASSPRDQHSYEQYFGPGTRLTVT.